This entry concerns a single T cell receptor (beta chain). Profiled with immunoSEQ multiplex PCR; TCRdb holds only in-frame clones, not every one. The table records 220,000 or so clones, about four fifths of them present only once. Germline V gene lookup returns CDR1 LGHDT and CDR2 YNNKEL (reference sequence). CDR3 length equals 14 residues. Trimming removed 4 bases from V and 7 bases from J; junction bases left unmatched: 4. This sample is drawn from a study of blood T cell repertoires in COVID-19. On the study more broadly: The origin of the acute and convalescent COVID-19 samples was the United States, Italy and Spain.

The origin of this receptor is an elderly woman with acute or convalescent COVID-19. The sample consisted of peripheral blood. The chain combines TRBV3-1 (or the pseudogene TRBV3-2) with TRBJ2-7, with TRBD2 identical over 13 bases. In DNA form, the CDR3 reads TGTGCCAGCAGCCTCGGACTAGCGGGGGTTGAGCAGTACTTC. This encodes CASSLGLAGVEQYF.